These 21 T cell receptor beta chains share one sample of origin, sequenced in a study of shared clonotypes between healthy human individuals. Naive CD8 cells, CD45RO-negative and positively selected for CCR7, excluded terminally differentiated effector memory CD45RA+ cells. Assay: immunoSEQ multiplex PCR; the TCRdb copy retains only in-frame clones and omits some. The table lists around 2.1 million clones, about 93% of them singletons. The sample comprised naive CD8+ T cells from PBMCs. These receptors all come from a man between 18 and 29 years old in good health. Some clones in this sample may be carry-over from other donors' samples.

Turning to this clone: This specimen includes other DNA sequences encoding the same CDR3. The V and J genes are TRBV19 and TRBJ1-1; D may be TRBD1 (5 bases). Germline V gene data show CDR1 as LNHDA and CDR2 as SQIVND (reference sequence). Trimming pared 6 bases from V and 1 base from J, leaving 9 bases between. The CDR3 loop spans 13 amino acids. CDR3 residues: CASRVTENTEAFF. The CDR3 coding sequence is TGTGCCAGTAGAGTGACAGAGAACACTGAAGCTTTCTTT.

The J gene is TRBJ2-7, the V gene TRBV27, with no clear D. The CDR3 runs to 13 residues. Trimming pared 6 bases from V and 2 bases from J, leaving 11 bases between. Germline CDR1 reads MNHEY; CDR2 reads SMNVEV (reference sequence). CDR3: CASRSRLTYEQYF. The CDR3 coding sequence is TGTGCCAGCAGATCACGGCTGACCTACGAGCAGTACTTC.

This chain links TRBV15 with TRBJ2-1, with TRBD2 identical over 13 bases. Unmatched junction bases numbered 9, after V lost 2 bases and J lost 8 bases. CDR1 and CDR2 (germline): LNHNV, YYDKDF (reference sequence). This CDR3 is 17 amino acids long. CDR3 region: CATSRSWTSGRIDEQFF. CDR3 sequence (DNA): TGTGCCACCAGCAGATCATGGACTAGCGGGAGAATCGATGAGCAGTTCTTC. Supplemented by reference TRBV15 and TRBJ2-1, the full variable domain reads DAMVIQNPRYQVTQFGKPVTLSCSQTLNHNVMYWYQQKSSQAPKLLFHYYDKDFNNEADTPDNFQSRRPNTSFCFLDIRSPGLGDTAMYLCATSRSWTSGRIDEQFFGPGTRLTVL.

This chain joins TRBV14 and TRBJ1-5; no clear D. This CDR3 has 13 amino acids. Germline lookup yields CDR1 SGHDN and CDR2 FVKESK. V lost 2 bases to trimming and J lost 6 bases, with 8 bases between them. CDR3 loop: CASSQLSSQPQHF. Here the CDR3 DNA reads TGTGCCAGCAGCCAATTGTCGAGTCAGCCCCAGCATTTT.

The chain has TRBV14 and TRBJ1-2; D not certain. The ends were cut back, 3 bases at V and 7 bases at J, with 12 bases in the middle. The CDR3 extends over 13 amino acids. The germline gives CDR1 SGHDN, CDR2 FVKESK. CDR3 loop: CASSQTTMRGYTF. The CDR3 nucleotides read TGTGCCAGCAGCCAGACGACAATGCGTGGCTACACCTTC.

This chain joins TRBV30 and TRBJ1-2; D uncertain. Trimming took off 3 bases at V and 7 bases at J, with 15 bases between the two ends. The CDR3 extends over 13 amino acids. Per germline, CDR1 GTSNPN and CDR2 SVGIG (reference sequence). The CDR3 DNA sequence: TGTGCCTGGAGCGCTACCCCAAAGGGTGGCTACACCTTC. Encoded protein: CAWSATPKGGYTF.

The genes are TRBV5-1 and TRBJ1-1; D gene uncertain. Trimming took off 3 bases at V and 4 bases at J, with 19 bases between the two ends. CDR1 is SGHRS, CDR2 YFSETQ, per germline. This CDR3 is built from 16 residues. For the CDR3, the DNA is TGCGCCAGCAGCTACTCCGGACGGAGGGCCCTCACTGAAGCTTTCTTT. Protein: CASSYSGRRALTEAFF. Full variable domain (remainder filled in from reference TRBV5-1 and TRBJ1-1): KAGVTQTPRYLIKTRGQQVTLSCSPISGHRSVSWYQQTPGQGLQFLFEYFSETQRNKGNFPGRFSGRQFSNSRSEMNVSTLELGDSALYLCASSYSGRRALTEAFFGQGTRLTVV.

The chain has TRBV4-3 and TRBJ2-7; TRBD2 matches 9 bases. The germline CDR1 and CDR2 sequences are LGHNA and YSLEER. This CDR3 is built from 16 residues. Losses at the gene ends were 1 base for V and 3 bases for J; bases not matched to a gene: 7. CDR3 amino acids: CASSQGTSADGYEQYF. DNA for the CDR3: TGCGCCAGCAGCCAAGGGACTAGCGCGGATGGCTACGAGCAGTACTTC.

The CDR3, as DNA: TGTGCCAGCAGCTTGCATCACGGCTCCTACGAGCAGTACTTC. Translating it yields CASSLHHGSYEQYF. This chain links TRBV5-4 with TRBJ2-7; D not resolved. V was shortened by 1 base and J by 0 bases, with 8 bases between the two germline ends. Per the germline V gene, CDR1 is SGHNT and CDR2 is YYREEE (reference sequence). The CDR3 loop spans 14 amino acids.

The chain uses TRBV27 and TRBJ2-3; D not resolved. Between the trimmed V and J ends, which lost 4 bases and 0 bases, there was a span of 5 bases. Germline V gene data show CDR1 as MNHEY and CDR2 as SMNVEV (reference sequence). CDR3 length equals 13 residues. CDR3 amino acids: CASSYRSTDTQYF. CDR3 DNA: TGTGCCAGCAGTTACCGAAGCACAGATACGCAGTATTTT.

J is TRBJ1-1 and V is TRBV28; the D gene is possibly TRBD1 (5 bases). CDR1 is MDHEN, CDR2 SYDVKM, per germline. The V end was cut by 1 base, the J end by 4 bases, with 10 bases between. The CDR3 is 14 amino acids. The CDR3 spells CASSLSLGVTEAFF. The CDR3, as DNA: TGTGCCAGCAGTTTATCCTTAGGGGTCACTGAAGCTTTCTTT.

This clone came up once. CDR3 sequence reads: CASREHLAYEQYF. CDR3 nucleotide sequence: TGCGCCAGCAGGGAACACCTAGCTTACGAGCAGTACTTC. The chain has TRBV5-1 and TRBJ2-7; maybe TRBD2 (5 bases). V gave up 5 bases and J gave up 4 bases, with 13 bases separating them. There are 13 residues in the CDR3. Germline CDR1 and CDR2: SGHRS and YFSETQ.

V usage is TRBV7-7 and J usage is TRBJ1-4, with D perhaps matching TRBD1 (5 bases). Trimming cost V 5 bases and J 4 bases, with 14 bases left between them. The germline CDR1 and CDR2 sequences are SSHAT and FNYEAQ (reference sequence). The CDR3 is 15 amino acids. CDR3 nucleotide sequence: TGTGCCAGCAGCCTTAACATTGGGGGTAATGAAAAACTGTTTTTT. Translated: CASSLNIGGNEKLFF.

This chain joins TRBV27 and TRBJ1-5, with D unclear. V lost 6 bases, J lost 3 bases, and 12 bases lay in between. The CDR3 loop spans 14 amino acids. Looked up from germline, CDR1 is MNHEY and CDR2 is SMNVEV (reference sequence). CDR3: CASRPDYSNQPQHF. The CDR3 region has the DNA TGTGCCAGCAGACCCGATTATTCCAATCAGCCCCAGCATTTT.

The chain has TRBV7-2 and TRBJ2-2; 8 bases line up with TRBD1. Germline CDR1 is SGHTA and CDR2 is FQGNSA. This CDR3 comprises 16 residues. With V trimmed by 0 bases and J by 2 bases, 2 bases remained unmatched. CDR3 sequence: CASSLAGQGNTGELFF. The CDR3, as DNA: TGTGCCAGCAGCTTAGCCGGACAGGGTAACACCGGGGAGCTGTTTTTT.

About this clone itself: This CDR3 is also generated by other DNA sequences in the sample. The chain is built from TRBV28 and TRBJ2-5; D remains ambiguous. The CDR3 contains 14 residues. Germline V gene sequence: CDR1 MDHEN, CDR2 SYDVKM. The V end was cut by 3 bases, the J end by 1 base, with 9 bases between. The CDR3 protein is CASSFLRGQETQYF. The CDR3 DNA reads TGTGCCAGCAGTTTTCTTCGCGGCCAAGAGACCCAGTACTTC.

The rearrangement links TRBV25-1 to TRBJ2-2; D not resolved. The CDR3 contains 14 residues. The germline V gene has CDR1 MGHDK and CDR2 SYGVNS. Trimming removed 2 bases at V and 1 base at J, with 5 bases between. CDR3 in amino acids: CASSELQNTGELFF. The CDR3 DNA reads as TGTGCCAGCAGTGAACTCCAGAACACCGGGGAGCTGTTTTTT.

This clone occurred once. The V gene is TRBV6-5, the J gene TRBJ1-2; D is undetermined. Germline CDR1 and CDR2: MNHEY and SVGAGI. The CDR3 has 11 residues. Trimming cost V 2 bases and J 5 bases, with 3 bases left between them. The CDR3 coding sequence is TGTGCCAGCAGTTACGGGTATGGCTACACCTTC. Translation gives CASSYGYGYTF.

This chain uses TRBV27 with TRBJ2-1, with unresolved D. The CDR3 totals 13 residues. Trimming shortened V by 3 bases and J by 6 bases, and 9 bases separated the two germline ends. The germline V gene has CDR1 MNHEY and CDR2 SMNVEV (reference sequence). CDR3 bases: TGTGCCAGCAGTTTTCCCGCCAGCAATGAGCAGTTCTTC. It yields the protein CASSFPASNEQFF.

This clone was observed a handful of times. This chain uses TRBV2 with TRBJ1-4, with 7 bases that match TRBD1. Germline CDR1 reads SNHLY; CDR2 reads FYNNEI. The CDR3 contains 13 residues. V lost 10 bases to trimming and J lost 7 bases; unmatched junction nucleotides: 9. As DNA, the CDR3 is TGTGCCACCTCCGGGACAGCTCGTGAAAAACTGTTTTTT. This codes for CATSGTAREKLFF.

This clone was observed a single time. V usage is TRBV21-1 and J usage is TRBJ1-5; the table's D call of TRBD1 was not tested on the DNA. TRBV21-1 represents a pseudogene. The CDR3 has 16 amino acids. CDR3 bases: TGTGCCAGCAGGGGGGCTAGGGGATATAGCAATCAGCCCCAGCATTTT. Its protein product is CASRGARGYSNQPQHF.